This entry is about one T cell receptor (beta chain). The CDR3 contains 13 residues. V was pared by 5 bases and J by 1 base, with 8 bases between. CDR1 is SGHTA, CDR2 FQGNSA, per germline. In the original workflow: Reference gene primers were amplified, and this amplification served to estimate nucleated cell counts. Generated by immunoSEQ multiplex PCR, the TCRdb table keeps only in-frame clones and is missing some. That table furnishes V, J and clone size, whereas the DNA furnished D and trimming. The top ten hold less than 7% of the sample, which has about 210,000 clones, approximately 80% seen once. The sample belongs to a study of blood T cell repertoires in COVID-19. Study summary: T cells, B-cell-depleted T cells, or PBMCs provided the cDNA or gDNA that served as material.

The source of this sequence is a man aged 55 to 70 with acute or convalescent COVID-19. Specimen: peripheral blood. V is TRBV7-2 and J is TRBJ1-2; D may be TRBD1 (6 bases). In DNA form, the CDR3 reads TGTGCCAGCAGCCCGGACAGTAACTATGGCTACACCTTC. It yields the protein CASSPDSNYGYTF.